The clone carrying this TCR beta chain was counted ten times or more. The data originate from a study of T cells in Graves' hyperthyroidism and ophthalmopathy. Patients were aged 18 to 65, had disease duration under 2 months, and had newly diagnosed hyperthyroidism. Authors of the study amplified TCR beta CDR3 regions from RNA transcripts. First-round RT-PCR of the TCR CDR3 relied on the HTBI primer set. TCRdb recomputed calls from the multiplex PCR reads with MiXCR, one row per CDR3 protein. The data contain some 740,000 distinct CDR3 sequences, 14% of them singletons. Sequenced: blood. The clonotype originates from a woman younger than 30 with Graves' hyperthyroidism.

CDR3 sequence: CASSYTGTGVTYEQYF. The CDR3 DNA follows: TGTGCCAGCAGCTATACCGGGACAGGGGTGACCTACGAGCAGTACTTC. The rearrangement joins TRBV7-9 to TRBJ2-7; 10 bases are shared with TRBD1. Germline V gene data show CDR1 as SEHNR and CDR2 as FQNEAQ (reference sequence). The CDR3 is 16 amino acids. V dropped 4 bases and J dropped 2; count of bases not matched to a gene: 8.